This TCR beta chain stems from a study of blood T cell repertoires in COVID-19. The overall study: COVID-19 samples, acute and convalescent, were from the United States, Italy and Spain. The analysed material was cDNA or gDNA that came from T cells, B-cell-depleted T cells, or PBMCs.

In the original workflow: Amplification of reference gene primers provided the estimated nucleated cell counts. Using immunoSEQ multiplex PCR, the repertoire was profiled, and TCRdb retains in-frame clones only, with some absent. V and J calls and clone size come straight from that table; D and trimming were deduced from the DNA. This sample has about 230,000 clones, with approximately 88% found just once. Germline-derived CDR1 and CDR2 are LNHDA and SQIVND (reference sequence). V lost 5 bases, J lost 4 bases, and 15 bases lay in between. The length of the CDR3 is 15 residues. This receptor was obtained from a man aged 35-49 years with acute or convalescent COVID-19. Sequencing used peripheral blood. This sequence joins TRBV19 and TRBJ2-1; TRBD2 might be the D (5 bases). This CDR3 is CASSPRTFSYNEQFF. The DNA for the CDR3 is TGTGCCAGTAGTCCCCGGACTTTCTCTTACAATGAGCAGTTCTTC.